This T cell receptor beta chain was sequenced in a study of beta chain features in type 1 diabetes. Whole-study results and caveats: TCRB CDR3s from Type 1 diabetes patients were moderately but significantly shorter in all four CD4+ subsets.

It was via CD45RO/CCR7/CD25/CD127/CD95/CD27 that CD4+ naive, central memory, regulatory and stem cell-like memory cells were sorted. This clone was counted only a few times. Its target is not known. The V gene's germline CDR1 is SNHLY and CDR2 FYNNEI. V gave up 2 bases and J gave up 3 bases; unmatched junction bases: 4. The CDR3 spans 15 residues. Expressed TCRB transcripts got sequenced, as all isolated RNA was reverse transcribed. TCRdb's table, derived via immunoSEQ multiplex PCR, lists solely in-frame clones and lacks some. There are around 710,000 clones in the sample; approximately 13% occur only once, and about 0.11% lies in the top ten.

V usage is TRBV2 and J usage is TRBJ1-5; 7 nucleotides line up with TRBD1. Sequenced input: naive CD4+ T cells from blood. The clonotype was recovered from a man younger than 40 with type 1 diabetes. CDR3 loop: CASSEQEGANQPQHF. The CDR3 bases are TGTGCCAGCAGTGAACAGGAGGGGGCCAATCAGCCCCAGCATTTT.